This T cell receptor (beta chain) was identified in a study of T cell repertoires in cytomegalovirus infection. About the research overall: Indicated by public TCR beta signatures were CMV infection and matching HLA type.

This clonotype was counted only a few times. The antigen is not known. This CDR3 region has 14 residues. V shed 5 bases, J shed 8 bases, and the junction held 2 bases outside the gene matches. Germline CDR1 reads SGHNT; CDR2 reads YYREEE (reference sequence). TCRdb recomputed calls from the reads with MiXCR, one row per CDR3 protein. The top ten clones hold approximately 8% of a sample with some 390,000 distinct CDR3 sequences, 18% of them seen once. Study findings and constraints: There were HLA-C-restricted CMV-specific TCR beta clonotypes dominating the ex vivo response.

V gene TRBV5-4 combines with J gene TRBJ1-6; the match to TRBD1 covers 12 bases. Sequenced material: PBMCs. The sequence came from a human donor in good health (CMV status not recorded). Some clones in this sample may be carry-over from other donors' samples. The CDR3 DNA follows: TGTGCCAGCAGAGGGACAGGGGGCGATTCACCCCTCCACTTT. Protein sequence: CASRGTGGDSPLHF.